The rows below give T cell receptor beta chains drawn from one sample of a study of response to subunit inactivated influenza vaccine. TCRdb reprocessed the RT-PCR reads with MiXCR, giving one entry per CDR3 protein. The data show approximately 500,000 distinct CDR3 sequences, 11% to 15% seen once. The specimen comprised PBMCs from blood, sampled about 12 days after vaccination. The receptors shown here come from a man aged 50 or older who received an inactivated influenza vaccine. Both conserved end residues are part of each CDR3. D genes are given only for firm matches. Clone size, where shown, is once, few, many, or a class for clones that have expanded.

d_call	v_call	clone_size	j_call	cdr3_aa	cdr3_nt
-	TRBV20-1	-	TRBJ2-4	CSASGRGKNIQYF	TGCAGTGCTAGCGGGAGAGGCAAAAACATTCAGTACTTC
TRBD1	TRBV10-3	few	TRBJ2-7	CANGQASYEQYF	TGTGCCAACGGACAGGCTTCCTACGAGCAGTACTTC
TRBD2	TRBV12-3/TRBV12-4	few	TRBJ2-1	CASSSGLAGGVNEQFF	TGTGCCAGCAGTTCCGGACTAGCGGGAGGGGTCAATGAGCAGTTCTTC
-	TRBV3-1	few	TRBJ1-2	CASSQNIDYGYTF	TGTGCCAGCAGCCAAAACATCGACTATGGCTACACCTTC
-	TRBV12-3/TRBV12-4	many	TRBJ1-4	CASTLDARNEKLFF	TGTGCCAGCACCTTGGACGCGAGAAATGAAAAACTGTTTTTT
-	TRBV7-2	many	TRBJ2-5	CASSLVTGQETQYF	TGTGCCAGCAGCTTAGTTACAGGACAAGAGACCCAGTACTTC
TRBD1	TRBV4-2	few	TRBJ1-1	CASSQTGTGNTEAFF	TGTGCCAGCAGCCAAACCGGGACAGGGAACACTGAAGCTTTCTTT
-	TRBV12-3/TRBV12-4	-	TRBJ2-2	CASSFGRRRTGELFF	TGTGCCAGCAGTTTCGGACGCCGAAGGACCGGGGAGCTGTTTTTT
-	TRBV11-2	-	TRBJ2-1	CASSLGQTIYNEQFF	TGTGCCAGCAGCTTAGGACAGACTATATACAATGAGCAGTTCTTC
TRBD1	TRBV9	-	TRBJ2-7	CASSFSGTGTFYEQYF	TGTGCCAGCAGCTTTTCCGGGACAGGGACCTTCTACGAGCAGTACTTC
TRBD2	TRBV7-2	-	TRBJ2-1	CASSPTGLAYNEQFF	TGTGCCAGCAGCCCCACGGGACTAGCCTACAATGAGCAGTTCTTC
TRBD2	TRBV6-2/TRBV6-3	few	TRBJ2-3	CASSYSPLAVNTQYF	TGTGCCAGCAGTTACTCGCCCCTAGCGGTAAATACGCAGTATTTT
TRBD1	TRBV5-1	few	TRBJ2-2	CASSQGHANTGELFF	TGCGCCAGTTCACAGGGGCACGCGAACACCGGGGAGCTGTTTTTT
TRBD1	TRBV5-1	-	TRBJ2-6	CASSTGDAGANVLTF	TGCGCCAGCAGCACAGGGGACGCTGGGGCCAACGTCCTGACTTTC
-	TRBV2	few	TRBJ2-1	CASRWERYNEQFF	TGTGCCAGCAGGTGGGAGCGATACAATGAGCAGTTCTTC
-	TRBV5-5	few	TRBJ2-1	CASGWVPEQFF	TGTGCCAGTGGGTGGGTTCCTGAGCAGTTCTTC